This T cell receptor beta chain was sequenced in a study of CD8 T cells in ankylosing spondylitis. General observations from the study: Characteristic of ankylosing spondylitis blood, it appeared, was a TCR beta motif comprising about eight highly homologous variants. Disease-linked clones were found to be CD8+ and relatively rare in peripheral blood.

The CDR3 sequence is 17 residues long. In TCRdb, the 5' RACE reads were re-called with MiXCR into one record per CDR3 protein. The table shows fewer than 250,000 distinct CDR3 sequences, with about 11% occurring only once. Comments on this clonotype: What it recognizes is unknown.

The chain joins TRBV21-1 to TRBJ1-6; the table calls TRBD1, which could not be checked here. TRBV21-1 is a listed pseudogene. Source material: blood, either unsorted or a sorted T cell fraction (not recorded which). This sequence originates from a male donor with ankylosing spondylitis or in good health (not recorded which). In DNA, the CDR3 is TGTGCCAGCCCCCCTCCCCCGGAGACAGTCTATAATTCACCCCTCCACTTT. Protein sequence: CASPPPPETVYNSPLHF.